The next 18 T cell receptor beta chains were all read from a single sample in a study of metastatic and nonmetastatic thyroid tumors. Ahead of thyroid surgery, no patient had received treatment of any kind. With MiXCR, TCRdb called clones anew from the PCR reads. The repertoire includes 15,000 to 20,000 clones, under 30% of them detected once, and more than 9% sits in the top ten. The sample taken for sequencing was adjacent normal tissue. Receptor source: a female donor with papillary thyroid cancer or a benign thyroid nodule (not recorded which). Some clones in this sample may be carry-over from other donors' samples.

The chain employs TRBV9 and TRBJ2-1, with D maybe TRBD2 (5 bases). The CDR3 has 13 residues. Germline loops: CDR1 SGDLS, CDR2 YYNGEE. The germline V and J ends were trimmed by 3 bases and 8 bases, with 12 bases remaining between them. The CDR3 loop is CASSDTRGHEQFF. CDR3 DNA sequence: TGTGCCAGCAGCGACACCAGAGGGCATGAGCAGTTCTTC.

The chain couples TRBV6-1 to TRBJ2-2, with a tentative D call TRBD1 (5 bases). This CDR3 region has 14 residues. CDR1 MNHNS and CDR2 SASEGT come from the germline V gene. Trimming removed 7 bases from V and 7 bases from J, with 16 bases in between. Here the CDR3 DNA reads TGTGCCAGCAAAGACCTAACAGGCAACGGGGAGCTGTTTTTT. Amino acids: CASKDLTGNGELFF.

This clone was seen a single time. The rearrangement joins TRBV7-3 to TRBJ1-2; unclear D gene. Germline CDR1 reads SGHTA; CDR2 reads FQGTGA. V lost 6 bases to trimming and J lost 2 bases, with 16 bases between them. This CDR3 spans 15 amino acids. CDR3 coding DNA: TGTGCCAGCAGTCCCTCCCGGGATTCGAACTATGGCTACACCTTC. It yields the protein CASSPSRDSNYGYTF.

This clone was found a few times. The CDR3 sequence is CASSLAGGEAFF. For the CDR3, the DNA is TGCGCCAGCAGCTTGGCCGGAGGGGAAGCTTTCTTT. The rearrangement uses TRBV5-1 and TRBJ1-1; D is unresolved. Trimming stripped 0 bases from V and 8 bases from J, with 8 bases between. This CDR3 is built from 12 residues. Germline values: CDR1 SGHRS, CDR2 YFSETQ.

This clone has ten or more counts. The chain recombines TRBV20-1 with TRBJ2-7; 15 bases line up with TRBD2. This CDR3 comprises 14 residues. The ends lost 3 bases at V and 7 bases at J; junction bases unmatched: 4. Germline loops: CDR1 DFQATT, CDR2 SNEGSKA (reference sequence). The CDR3 is CSASPGTSGGEQYF. DNA for the CDR3: TGCAGTGCTAGCCCCGGGACTAGCGGGGGGGAGCAGTACTTC.

The rearrangement joins TRBV11-1 to TRBJ1-2; perhaps TRBD1 as D (6 bases). The CDR3 has 16 residues. Trimming shortened V by 3 bases and J by 4 bases, and 18 bases separated the two germline ends. Germline assignment: CDR1 SGHAT and CDR2 FQDESV (reference sequence). CDR3 region: CASSFFYRDQFYGYTF. The CDR3, as DNA: TGTGCCAGCAGCTTCTTCTACAGGGACCAATTCTATGGCTACACCTTC. Together with reference TRBV11-1 and TRBJ1-2, the CDR3 gives the full variable domain: EAEVAQSPRYKITEKSQAVAFWCDPISGHATLYWYRQILGQGPELLVQFQDESVVDDSQLPKDRFSAERLKGVDSTLKIQPAELGDSAMYLCASSFFYRDQFYGYTFGSGTRLTVV.

V and J are TRBV6-2 or TRBV6-3 and TRBJ2-1, with 9 positions matching TRBD2. The CDR3 extends over 19 amino acids. Germline CDR1 reads MNHEY; CDR2 reads SVGEGT. Trimming cost V 5 bases and J 3 bases; bases outside gene matches: 17. The CDR3 sequence is CASSPLGGGWTSVYNEQFF. In nucleotides, the CDR3 is TGTGCCAGCAGTCCTTTAGGTGGTGGTTGGACTAGCGTCTACAATGAGCAGTTCTTC.

This clone was picked up a small number of times. The V call is TRBV19, the J call TRBJ1-1, with a weak D call TRBD1 (5 bases). V was pared by 3 bases and J by 2 bases, with 10 bases between. In germline, CDR1 is LNHDA, CDR2 SQIVND (reference sequence). CDR3 size: 14 residues. In DNA, the CDR3 is TGTGCCAGTAGTATGGGGCTGCGAAACACTGAAGCTTTCTTT. Its translation: CASSMGLRNTEAFF.

The V call is TRBV7-2, the J call TRBJ2-7, with 7 bases identical to TRBD1. CDR3 length: 16 residues. Trimming removed 7 bases from V and 3 bases from J; junction bases left unmatched: 15. Germline values: CDR1 SGHTA, CDR2 FQGNSA. The CDR3 spells CASIFACTRGLYEQYF. CDR3 DNA: TGTGCCAGCATCTTTGCTTGTACGAGGGGGCTCTACGAGCAGTACTTC.

This chain links TRBV30 with TRBJ2-1, with TRBD2 identical over 13 bases. Germline V gene sequence: CDR1 GTSNPN, CDR2 SVGIG (reference sequence). The J segment lost 7 bases and the V segment lost 4 bases, leaving 7 bases of the junction unmatched. The CDR3 is 15 amino acids. CDR3 sequence (DNA): TGTGCCTGGAAACCAGGACTAGCGGGAGAAAATGAGCAGTTCTTC. Protein sequence: CAWKPGLAGENEQFF.

This clone was seen more than once but under ten times. A read error may account for a junction end that differs from germline. Additional DNA sequences in this sample encode the identical CDR3. The rearrangement links TRBV6-1 to TRBJ1-2; D gene unclear. Germline CDR1 is MNHNS and CDR2 is SASEGT. The CDR3 contains 15 residues. CDR3 region: CASRRKPLPPYGYTF. The CDR3 coding sequence is TGTGCCAGCAGACGTAAGCCCCTCCCCCCCTATGGCTACACTTTC.

Notes on this clone: Distinct nucleotide sequences in the sample also encode this CDR3. The V and J genes are TRBV5-1 and TRBJ1-2; D unresolved. CDR3 length: 13 residues. V lost 2 bases, J lost 4 bases, and 9 bases lay in between. Germline V CDR1 and CDR2: SGHRS, YFSETQ. CDR3 protein: CASSFGQLYGYTF. CDR3 DNA: TGCGCCAGCAGCTTCGGGCAGCTCTATGGCTACACCTTC.

The chain uses TRBV5-1 and TRBJ2-2; TRBD2 aligns across 9 bases. V lost 4 bases and J lost 4; bases outside the gene matches: 8. This CDR3 is built from 16 residues. CDR1 is SGHRS, CDR2 YFSETQ, per germline. CDR3: CASSPLAGRGTGELFF. The CDR3 DNA is TGCGCCAGCAGCCCTCTAGCGGGACGGGGCACCGGGGAGCTGTTTTTT.

J is TRBJ2-7 and V is TRBV12-3 or TRBV12-4; tentatively, D is TRBD2 (5 bases). This CDR3 is built from 14 residues. Trimming removed 7 bases from V and 0 bases from J, with 13 bases in between. The CDR3 protein is CASKGPGSSYEQYF. In DNA form, the CDR3 reads TGTGCCAGCAAGGGTCCTGGGAGCTCCTACGAGCAGTACTTC.

The table lists this clone with a few counts. J is TRBJ1-1 and V is TRBV18; D gene unclear. The CDR3 is made up of 13 amino acids. The germline CDR1 and CDR2 sequences are KGHSH and LQKENI. Trimming pared 4 bases from V and 3 bases from J, leaving 9 bases between. The CDR3 here is CASSLDWHTEAFF. Here the CDR3 DNA reads TGTGCCAGCTCACTGGACTGGCACACTGAAGCTTTCTTT.

This clone has ten or more counts. The genes are TRBV5-1 and TRBJ2-1; 8 nucleotides align to TRBD2. Germline-derived CDR1 and CDR2 are SGHRS and YFSETQ. The ends lost 4 bases at V and 7 bases at J; junction bases unmatched: 13. CDR3 length: 16 residues. The CDR3 protein is CASSPSGLGLGNEQFF. The CDR3, as DNA: TGCGCCAGCAGCCCATCGGGACTAGGTTTGGGTAATGAGCAGTTCTTC.

The chain couples TRBV20-1 to TRBJ2-2, with D possibly matching TRBD1 (6 bases). The CDR3 contains 16 residues. Germline CDR1 is DFQATT and CDR2 is SNEGSKA (reference sequence). V was shortened by 0 bases and J by 2 bases, with 13 bases between the two germline ends. The CDR3 DNA follows: TGCAGTGCTAGAGATGGGCAGGGGCCTAACACCGGGGAGCTGTTTTTT. It translates to CSARDGQGPNTGELFF.

V gene TRBV20-1 combines with J gene TRBJ1-1, with D unclear. The CDR3 has 12 residues. The V gene lost 6 bases and the J gene lost 0 bases, with 8 bases spanning the gap. The germline V gene has CDR1 DFQATT and CDR2 SNEGSKA (reference sequence). CDR3 loop: CSARPLNTEAFF. Here the CDR3 DNA reads TGCAGTGCCAGACCGTTGAACACTGAAGCTTTCTTT.